This is a list of T cell receptor beta chains from one sample in a study of blood T cell repertoires in COVID-19. Measured with immunoSEQ multiplex PCR; TCRdb has only the in-frame clones, and not every one. Of 350,000 to 500,000 clones detected, about 90% appear once; the ten largest clones hold 0.7% to 1%. Sequenced material: peripheral blood. The receptor source for this set is a man aged 18 to 30 with COVID-19, enrolled during active disease. The CDR3 runs from the conserved cysteine through the conserved F or W. The order of the fields is V gene, J gene, CDR3 protein.

v_call: TRBV27; j_call: TRBJ2-3; cdr3_aa: CASTRTATPSSTDTQYF
v_call: TRBV11-2; j_call: TRBJ2-7; cdr3_aa: CASSYGQTYEQYF
v_call: TRBV3-1/TRBV3-2; j_call: TRBJ1-2; cdr3_aa: CASSQNRVNYGYTF
v_call: TRBV5-6; j_call: TRBJ1-2; cdr3_aa: CASSHRRGLGYGYTF
v_call: TRBV25-1; j_call: TRBJ2-5; cdr3_aa: CASSEYSGGLGSQYF
v_call: TRBV7-2; j_call: TRBJ2-3; cdr3_aa: CASSLSPTSRTDTQYF
v_call: TRBV6-5; j_call: TRBJ2-5; cdr3_aa: CASRLTSGAETQYF
v_call: TRBV5-6; j_call: TRBJ2-1; cdr3_aa: CASSLGHPYNDEQFF
v_call: TRBV19; j_call: TRBJ1-4; cdr3_aa: CASSGDRGLVFEKLFF
v_call: TRBV7-9; j_call: TRBJ1-2; cdr3_aa: CASSSSTALLYGYTF
v_call: TRBV29-1; j_call: TRBJ1-6; cdr3_aa: CSVNRDQPNSPLHF
v_call: TRBV6-5; j_call: TRBJ2-7; cdr3_aa: CASSLASYEQYF
v_call: TRBV12-3/TRBV12-4; j_call: TRBJ1-1; cdr3_aa: CASSLSQNTEAFF
v_call: TRBV18; j_call: TRBJ2-7; cdr3_aa: CASSPQYGQGDEQYF
v_call: TRBV5-4; j_call: TRBJ2-1; cdr3_aa: CASSSTGGGGNEQFF
v_call: TRBV7-8; j_call: TRBJ2-5; cdr3_aa: CASTPQRGGETQYF